This record looks at one TCR beta chain sequence and its context. What it recognizes is unknown. The data originate from a study of T cells in localized non-small cell lung cancer. Study-level findings and limits: An association was observed between higher blood T cell density and longer overall survival. Measurement of T cell clonality placed uninvolved adjacent lung highest, above the level in tumor. In adjacent lung, a median roughly 60 of the top 100 tumor clones were found. The study sequenced only one region of the tumor. As a result, intratumor heterogeneity could not be excluded and remains possible.

Germline V gives CDR1 MNHEY, CDR2 SVGAGI. V was trimmed by 8 bases and J by 10 bases, leaving 17 bases between them. CDR3 length: 12 amino acids. The protocol was immunoSEQ multiplex PCR, while the TCRdb copy is restricted to in-frame clones and leaves out a portion. The sample lists some 40,000 clones; roughly 92% were seen once. Sequences were derived from peripheral blood, sampled before any cancer treatment. This sequence originates from a female donor of 60 years or more with stage I lung adenocarcinoma. This rearrangement joins TRBV6-5 to TRBJ1-1, with D perhaps matching TRBD1 (6 bases). CDR3 nucleotides: TGTGCCAGCGCGCAGCAGGGGAGGGGAGCTTTCTTT. This codes for CASAQQGRGAFF.